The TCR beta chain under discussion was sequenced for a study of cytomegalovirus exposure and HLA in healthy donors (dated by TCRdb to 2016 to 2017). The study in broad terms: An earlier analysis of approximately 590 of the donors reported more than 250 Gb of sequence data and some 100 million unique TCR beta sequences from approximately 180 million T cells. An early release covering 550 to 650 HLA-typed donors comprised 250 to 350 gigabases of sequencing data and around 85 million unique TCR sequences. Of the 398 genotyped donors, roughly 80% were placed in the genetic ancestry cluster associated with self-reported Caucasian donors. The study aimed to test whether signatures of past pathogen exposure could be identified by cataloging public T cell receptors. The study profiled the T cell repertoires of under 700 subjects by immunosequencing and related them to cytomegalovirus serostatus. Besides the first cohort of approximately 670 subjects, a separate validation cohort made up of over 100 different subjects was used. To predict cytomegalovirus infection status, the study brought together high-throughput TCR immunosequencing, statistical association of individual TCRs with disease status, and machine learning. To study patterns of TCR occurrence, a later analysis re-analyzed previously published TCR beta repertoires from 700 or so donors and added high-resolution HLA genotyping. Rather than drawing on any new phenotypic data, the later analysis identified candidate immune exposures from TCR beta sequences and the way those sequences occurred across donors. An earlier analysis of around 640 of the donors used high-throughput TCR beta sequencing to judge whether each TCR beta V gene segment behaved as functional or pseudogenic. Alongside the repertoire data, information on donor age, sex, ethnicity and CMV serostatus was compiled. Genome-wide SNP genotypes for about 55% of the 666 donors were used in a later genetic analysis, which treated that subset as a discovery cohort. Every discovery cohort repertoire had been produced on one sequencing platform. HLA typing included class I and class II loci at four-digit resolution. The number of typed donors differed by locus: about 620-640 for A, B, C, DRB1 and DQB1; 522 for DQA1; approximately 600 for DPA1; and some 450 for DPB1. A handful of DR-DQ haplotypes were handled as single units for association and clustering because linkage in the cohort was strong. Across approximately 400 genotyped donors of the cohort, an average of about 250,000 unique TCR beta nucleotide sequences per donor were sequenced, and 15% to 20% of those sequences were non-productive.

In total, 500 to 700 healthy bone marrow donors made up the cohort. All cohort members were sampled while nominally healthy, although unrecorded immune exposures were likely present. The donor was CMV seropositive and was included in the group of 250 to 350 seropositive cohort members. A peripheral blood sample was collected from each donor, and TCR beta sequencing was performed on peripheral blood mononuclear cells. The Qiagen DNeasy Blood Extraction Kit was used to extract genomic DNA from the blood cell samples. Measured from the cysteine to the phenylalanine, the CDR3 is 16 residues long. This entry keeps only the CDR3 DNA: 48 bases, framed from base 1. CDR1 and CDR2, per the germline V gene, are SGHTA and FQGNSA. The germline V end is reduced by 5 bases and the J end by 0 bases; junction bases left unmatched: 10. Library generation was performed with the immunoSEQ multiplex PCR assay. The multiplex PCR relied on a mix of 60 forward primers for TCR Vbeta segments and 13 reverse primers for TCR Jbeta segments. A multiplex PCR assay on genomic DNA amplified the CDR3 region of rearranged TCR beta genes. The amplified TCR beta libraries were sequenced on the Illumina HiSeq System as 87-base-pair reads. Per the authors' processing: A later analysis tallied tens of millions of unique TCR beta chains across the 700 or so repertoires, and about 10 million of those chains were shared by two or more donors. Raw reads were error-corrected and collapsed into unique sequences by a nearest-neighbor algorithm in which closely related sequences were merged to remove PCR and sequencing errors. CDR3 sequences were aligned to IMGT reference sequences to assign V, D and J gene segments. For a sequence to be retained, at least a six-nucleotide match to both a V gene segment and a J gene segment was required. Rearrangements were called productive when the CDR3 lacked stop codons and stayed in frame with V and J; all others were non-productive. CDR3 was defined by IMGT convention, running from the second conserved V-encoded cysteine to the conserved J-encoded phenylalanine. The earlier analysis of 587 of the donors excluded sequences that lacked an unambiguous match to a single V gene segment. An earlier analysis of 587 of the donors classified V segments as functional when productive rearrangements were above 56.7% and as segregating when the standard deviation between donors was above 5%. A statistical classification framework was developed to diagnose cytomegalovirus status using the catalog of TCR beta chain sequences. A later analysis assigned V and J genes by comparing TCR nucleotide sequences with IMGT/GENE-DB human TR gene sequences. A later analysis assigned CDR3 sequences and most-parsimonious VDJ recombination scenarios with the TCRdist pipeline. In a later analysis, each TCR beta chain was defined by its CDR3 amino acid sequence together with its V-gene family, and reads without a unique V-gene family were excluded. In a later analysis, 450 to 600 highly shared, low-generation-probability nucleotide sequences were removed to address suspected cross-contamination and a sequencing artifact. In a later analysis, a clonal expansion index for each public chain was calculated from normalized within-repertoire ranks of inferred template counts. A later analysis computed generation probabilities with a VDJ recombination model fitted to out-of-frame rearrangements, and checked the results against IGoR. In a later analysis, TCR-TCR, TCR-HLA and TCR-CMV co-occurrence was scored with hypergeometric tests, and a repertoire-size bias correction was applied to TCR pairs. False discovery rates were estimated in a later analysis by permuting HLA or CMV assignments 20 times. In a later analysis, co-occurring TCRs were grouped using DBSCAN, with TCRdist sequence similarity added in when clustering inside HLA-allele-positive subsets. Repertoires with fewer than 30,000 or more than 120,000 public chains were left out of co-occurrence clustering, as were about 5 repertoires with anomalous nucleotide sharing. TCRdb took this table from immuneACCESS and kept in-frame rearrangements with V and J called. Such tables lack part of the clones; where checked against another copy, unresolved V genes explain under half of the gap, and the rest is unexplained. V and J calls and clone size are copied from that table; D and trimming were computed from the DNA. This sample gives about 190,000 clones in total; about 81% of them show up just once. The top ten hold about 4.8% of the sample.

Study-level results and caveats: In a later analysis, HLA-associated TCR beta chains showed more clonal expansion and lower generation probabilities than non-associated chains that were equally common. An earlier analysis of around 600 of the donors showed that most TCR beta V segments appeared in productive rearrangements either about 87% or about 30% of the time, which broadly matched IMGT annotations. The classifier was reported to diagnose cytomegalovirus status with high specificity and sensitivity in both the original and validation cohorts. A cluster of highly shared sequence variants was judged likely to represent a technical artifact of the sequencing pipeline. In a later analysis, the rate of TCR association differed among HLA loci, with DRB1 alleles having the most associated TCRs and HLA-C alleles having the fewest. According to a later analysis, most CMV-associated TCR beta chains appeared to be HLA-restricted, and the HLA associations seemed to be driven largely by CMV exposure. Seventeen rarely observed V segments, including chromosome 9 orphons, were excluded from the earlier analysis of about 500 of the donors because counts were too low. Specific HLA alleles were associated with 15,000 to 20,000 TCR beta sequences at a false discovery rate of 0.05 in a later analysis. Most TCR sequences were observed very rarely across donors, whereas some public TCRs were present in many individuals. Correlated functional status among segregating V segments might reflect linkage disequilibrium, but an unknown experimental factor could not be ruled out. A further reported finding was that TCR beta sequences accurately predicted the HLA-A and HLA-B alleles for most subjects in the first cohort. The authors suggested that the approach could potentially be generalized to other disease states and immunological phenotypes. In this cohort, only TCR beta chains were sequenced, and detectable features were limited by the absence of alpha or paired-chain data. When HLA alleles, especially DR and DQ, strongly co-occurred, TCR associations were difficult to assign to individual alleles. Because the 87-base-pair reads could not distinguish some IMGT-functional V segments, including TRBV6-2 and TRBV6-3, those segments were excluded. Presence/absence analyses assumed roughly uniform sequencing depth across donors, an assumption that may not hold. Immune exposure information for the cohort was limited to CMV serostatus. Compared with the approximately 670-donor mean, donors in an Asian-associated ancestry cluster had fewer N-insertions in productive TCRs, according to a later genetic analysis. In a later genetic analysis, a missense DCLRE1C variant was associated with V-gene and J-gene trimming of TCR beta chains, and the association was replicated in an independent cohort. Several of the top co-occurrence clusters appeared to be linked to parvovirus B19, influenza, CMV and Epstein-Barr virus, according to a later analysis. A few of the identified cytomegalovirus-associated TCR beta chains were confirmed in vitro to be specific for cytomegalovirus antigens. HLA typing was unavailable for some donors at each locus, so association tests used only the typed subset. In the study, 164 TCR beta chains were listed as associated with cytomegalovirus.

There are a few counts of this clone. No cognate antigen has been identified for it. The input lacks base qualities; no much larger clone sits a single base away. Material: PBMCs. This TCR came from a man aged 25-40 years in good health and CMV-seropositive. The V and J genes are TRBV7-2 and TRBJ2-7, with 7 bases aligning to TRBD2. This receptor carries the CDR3 CASSPGRREFSYEQYF. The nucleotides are TGTGCCAGCAGCCCCGGTCGGCGGGAGTTCTCCTACGAGCAGTACTTC.